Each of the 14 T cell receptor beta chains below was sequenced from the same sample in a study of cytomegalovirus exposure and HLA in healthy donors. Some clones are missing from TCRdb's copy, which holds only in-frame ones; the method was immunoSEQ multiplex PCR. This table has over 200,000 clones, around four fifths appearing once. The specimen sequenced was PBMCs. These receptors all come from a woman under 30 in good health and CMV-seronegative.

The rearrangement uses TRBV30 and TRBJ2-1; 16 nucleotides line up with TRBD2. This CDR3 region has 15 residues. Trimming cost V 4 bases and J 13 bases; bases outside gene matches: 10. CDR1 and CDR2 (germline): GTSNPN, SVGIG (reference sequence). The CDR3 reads CAWTSPGTSGGVQFF. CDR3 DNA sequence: TGTGCCTGGACTTCTCCCGGGACTAGCGGGGGGGTCCAGTTCTTC.

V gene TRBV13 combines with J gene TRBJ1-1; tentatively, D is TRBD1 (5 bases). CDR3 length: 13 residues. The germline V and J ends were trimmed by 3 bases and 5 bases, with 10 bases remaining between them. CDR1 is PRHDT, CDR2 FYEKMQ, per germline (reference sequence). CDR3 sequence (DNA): TGTGCCAGCAGCTTGGCAGGGATGACTGAAGCTTTCTTT. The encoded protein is CASSLAGMTEAFF.

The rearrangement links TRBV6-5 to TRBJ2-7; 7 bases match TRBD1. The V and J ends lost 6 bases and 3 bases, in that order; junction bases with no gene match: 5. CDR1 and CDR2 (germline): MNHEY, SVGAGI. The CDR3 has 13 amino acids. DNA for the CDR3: TGTGCCAGCAGGAGGGGACAGTACTACGAGCAGTACTTC. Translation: CASRRGQYYEQYF.

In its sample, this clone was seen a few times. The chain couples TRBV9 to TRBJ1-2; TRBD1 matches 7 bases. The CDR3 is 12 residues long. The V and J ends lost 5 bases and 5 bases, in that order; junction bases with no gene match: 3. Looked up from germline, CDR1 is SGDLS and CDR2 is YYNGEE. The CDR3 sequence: CASSRGPYGYTF. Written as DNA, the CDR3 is TGTGCCAGCAGTAGGGGGCCGTATGGCTACACCTTC.

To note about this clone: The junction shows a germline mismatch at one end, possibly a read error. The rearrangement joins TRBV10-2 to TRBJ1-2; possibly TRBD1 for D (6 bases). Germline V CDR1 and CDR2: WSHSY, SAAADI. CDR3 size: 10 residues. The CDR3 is CASRRKAGAF. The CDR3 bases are TGCGCCAGCAGGAGGAAAGCAGGGGCCTTC.

Written as DNA, the CDR3 is TGTGCCAGCAGTGATCGAGGTGGCTACACCTTC. This codes for CASSDRGGYTF. The V call is TRBV6-1, the J call TRBJ1-2; unclear D gene. Germline V lookup: CDR1 MNHNS, CDR2 SASEGT. There are 11 residues in the CDR3. The V end lost 3 bases, the J end lost 7 bases, and 6 bases lay between the germline ends.

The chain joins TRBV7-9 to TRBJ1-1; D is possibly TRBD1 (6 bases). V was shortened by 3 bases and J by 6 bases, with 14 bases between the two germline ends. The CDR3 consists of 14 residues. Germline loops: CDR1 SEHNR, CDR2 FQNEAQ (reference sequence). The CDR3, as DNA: TGTGCCAGCAGCTTCGACACGGGGGGCTCTGAAGCTTTCTTT. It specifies CASSFDTGGSEAFF.

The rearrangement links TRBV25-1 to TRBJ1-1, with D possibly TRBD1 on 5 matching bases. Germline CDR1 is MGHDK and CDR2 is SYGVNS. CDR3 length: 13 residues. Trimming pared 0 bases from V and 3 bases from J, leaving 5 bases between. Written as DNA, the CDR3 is TGTGCCAGCAGTGAATACAGGGACACTGAAGCTTTCTTT. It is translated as CASSEYRDTEAFF.

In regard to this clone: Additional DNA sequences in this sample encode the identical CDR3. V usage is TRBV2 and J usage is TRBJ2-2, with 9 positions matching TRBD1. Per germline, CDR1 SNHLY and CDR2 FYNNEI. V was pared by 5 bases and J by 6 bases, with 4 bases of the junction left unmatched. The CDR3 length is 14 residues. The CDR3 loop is CASSPDRGPGELFF. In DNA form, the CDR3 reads TGTGCCAGCAGTCCGGACAGGGGCCCCGGGGAGCTGTTTTTT.

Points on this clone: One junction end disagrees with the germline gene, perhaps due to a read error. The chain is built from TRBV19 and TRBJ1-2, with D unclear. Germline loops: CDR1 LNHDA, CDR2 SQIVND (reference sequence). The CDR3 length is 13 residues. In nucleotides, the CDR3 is TGTGCCAGTAGTTTAGACACGGGGAATGGCTACACCTTC. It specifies CASSLDTGNGYTF.

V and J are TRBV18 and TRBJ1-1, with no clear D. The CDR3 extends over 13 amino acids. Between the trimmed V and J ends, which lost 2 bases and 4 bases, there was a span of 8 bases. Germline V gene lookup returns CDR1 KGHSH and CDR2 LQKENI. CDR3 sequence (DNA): TGTGCCAGCTCACCATCAGGCGGCACTGAAGCTTTCTTT. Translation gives CASSPSGGTEAFF.

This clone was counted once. CDR3: CASSYGGNMYYGYTF. As DNA, the CDR3 is TGTGCCAGCAGTTACGGGGGGAACATGTACTATGGCTACACCTTC. The chain has TRBV6-5 and TRBJ1-2; tentatively, D is TRBD1 (5 bases). This CDR3 spans 15 amino acids. Germline CDR1 and CDR2: MNHEY and SVGAGI. The V end lost 2 bases, the J end lost 3 bases, and 13 bases lay between the germline ends.

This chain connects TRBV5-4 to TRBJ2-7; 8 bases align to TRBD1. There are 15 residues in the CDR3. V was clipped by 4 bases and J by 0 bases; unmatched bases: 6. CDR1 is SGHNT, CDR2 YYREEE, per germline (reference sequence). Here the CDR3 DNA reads TGTGCCAGCAGCCCGGCCGGGACAGGCTCCTACGAGCAGTACTTC. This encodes CASSPAGTGSYEQYF.

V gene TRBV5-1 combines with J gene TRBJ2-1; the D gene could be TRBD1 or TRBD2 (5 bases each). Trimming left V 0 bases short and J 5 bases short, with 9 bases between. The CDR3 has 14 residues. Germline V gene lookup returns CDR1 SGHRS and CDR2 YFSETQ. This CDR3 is CASSLAGQNNEQFF. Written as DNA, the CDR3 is TGCGCCAGCAGCTTGGCGGGGCAAAACAATGAGCAGTTCTTC.